The rows below give T cell receptor beta chains drawn from one sample of a study of tumor-infiltrating lymphocytes in localized non-small cell lung cancer. Sequencing was performed with immunoSEQ multiplex PCR; in TCRdb, only in-frame clones are kept and a portion is missing. The data hold around 6,400 clones, with roughly 81% observed a single time. Sequencing input: lung tumor tissue. The receptors originated from a human donor with non-small cell lung cancer. CDR3s include the opening cysteine and the closing phenylalanine or tryptophan. D genes are given only for firm matches. The size entry is marked missing in some rows and otherwise reads once, few, many or a size class.

v_gene	j_gene	d_gene	abundance	CDR3nt	CDR3aa
TRBV12-5	TRBJ2-3	TRBD2	once	TGTGCTAGTGGCTCGACTAGCGCAGTTACGCAGTATTTT	CASGSTSAVTQYF
TRBV9	TRBJ2-7	TRBD2	NA	TGTGCCAGCAGCGGACTAGCCCAAACCCACTCCTACGAGCAGTACTTC	CASSGLAQTHSYEQYF
TRBV19	TRBJ1-5	NA	NA	TGTGCCAGTAGTAAAAGGTTTGGTGATAGCAATCAGCCCCAGCATTTT	CASSKRFGDSNQPQHF
TRBV2	TRBJ1-2	NA	NA	TGTGCCAGCAGTGGGGAGACTCCTAAGGGCTACACCTTC	CASSGETPKGYTF
TRBV5-1	TRBJ1-1	NA	NA	TGCGCCAGCAGCGGAAACATCGGAGGGAACACTGAAGCTTTCTTT	CASSGNIGGNTEAFF
TRBV21-1	TRBJ2-3	NA	NA	TGTGCCAGCAGCAAAGAAGAGGGGACAGATACGCAGTATTTT	CASSKEEGTDTQYF
TRBV6-5	TRBJ2-2	TRBD1	NA	TGTGCCAGCAGTCGAACAGGGGCAGGGGAGCTGTTTTTT	CASSRTGAGELFF
TRBV10-3	TRBJ1-6	NA	few	TGTGCCATCAGTGAGTTTGGAGGTTCACCCCTCCACTTT	CAISEFGGSPLHF
TRBV10-3	TRBJ1-1	TRBD1	few	TGTGCCATCAGTCGGGACAGGAACACTGAAGCTTTCTTT	CAISRDRNTEAFF
TRBV7-9	TRBJ1-5	NA	NA	TGTGCCAGCAGCTCCGGGGGGGGAGGCAGCCAGCCCCAGCATTTT	CASSSGGGGSQPQHF
TRBV29-1	TRBJ2-1	TRBD2	NA	TGCAGCGTTGGGGGGGGTCTGTCCTACAATGAGCAGTTCTTC	CSVGGGLSYNEQFF
TRBV11-3	TRBJ1-1	TRBD1	NA	TGTGCCAGCAGCTCCCCCGGACAGGGGCCCACTGAAGCTTTCTTT	CASSSPGQGPTEAFF
TRBV11-2	TRBJ2-5	NA	NA	TGTGCCAGCAGCTTGGGGCAAGAGACCCAGTACTTC	CASSLGQETQYF
TRBV5-1	TRBJ1-1	TRBD1	NA	TGCGCCAGCAGCACTGGACAGGGGGCACACACTGAAGCTTTCTTT	CASSTGQGAHTEAFF
TRBV15	TRBJ2-1	TRBD2	NA	TGTGCCACCAGCGCCAGCGGGGCATCCTACAATGAGCAGTTCTTC	CATSASGASYNEQFF
TRBV6-5	TRBJ2-3	NA	NA	TGTGCCAGCAGCGCAAGGACCCCTTACACAGATACGCAGTATTTT	CASSARTPYTDTQYF
TRBV5-1	TRBJ1-4	TRBD1	NA	TGCGCCAGCAGCCCGGGACAGGGCAATGAAAAACTGTTTTTT	CASSPGQGNEKLFF
TRBV5-5	TRBJ2-7	NA	once	TGTGCCAGCAGCTTGGACAGGAGCTACGAGCAGTACTTC	CASSLDRSYEQYF
TRBV7-9	TRBJ2-7	NA	few	TGTGCCAGCAGCTTACACAACTCCTACGAGCAGTACTTC	CASSLHNSYEQYF
TRBV19	TRBJ1-2	NA	NA	TGTGCCAGTAGTCCTTTCGGGCCCGGGAACTATGGCTACACCTTC	CASSPFGPGNYGYTF
TRBV7-9	TRBJ1-2	NA	NA	TGTGCCAGCAGCTTATTGGACGGCTATGGCTACACCTTC	CASSLLDGYGYTF
TRBV7-9	TRBJ1-2	NA	NA	TGTGCCAGCAGCCCGACGGCCTGGGAGGCCCTCTATGGCTACACCTTC	CASSPTAWEALYGYTF
TRBV7-2	TRBJ2-7	NA	NA	TGTGCCAGCAGCTTAGAGGCAGGGCTGAACGAGCAGTACTTC	CASSLEAGLNEQYF
TRBV23-1	TRBJ1-5	NA	NA	TGCGCCAGAGACAGGCCTTATAGCAATCAGCCCCAGCATTTT	CARDRPYSNQPQHF
TRBV7-2	TRBJ2-3	NA	NA	TGTGCCAGCAGCTTATACACAGATACGCAGTATTTT	CASSLYTDTQYF
TRBV14	TRBJ1-2	NA	NA	TGTGCCAGCAGCCTACAGGGTAACTATGGCTACACCTTC	CASSLQGNYGYTF
TRBV29-1	TRBJ2-3	TRBD1	NA	TGCAGCGGTAACAGGGGAACAGATACGCAGTATTTT	CSGNRGTDTQYF
TRBV2	TRBJ2-1	NA	NA	TGTGCCAGCAGTGAGGGCGGTTGGGGGGCCTACAATGAGCAGTTCTTC	CASSEGGWGAYNEQFF
TRBV15	TRBJ2-2	TRBD1	NA	TGTGCCACCAGCAGAGATTGGGGACAGGACACCGGGGAGCTGTTTTTT	CATSRDWGQDTGELFF
TRBV10-2	TRBJ2-7	NA	once	TGCGCCAGCAGTGACCGACGCCAGTACGAGCAGTACTTC	CASSDRRQYEQYF
TRBV2	TRBJ1-2	NA	NA	TGTGCCAGCAGTGAAATCTCGGATGGGGTAAAGGCACTTGGGGATGGCTACACCTTC	CASSEISDGVKALGDGYTF
TRBV6-1	TRBJ1-1	TRBD1	NA	TGTGCCAGCAGTCACCCAGGGGGCACTGAAGCTTTCTTT	CASSHPGGTEAFF
TRBV5-6	TRBJ1-2	NA	NA	TGTGCCAGCAGCTTGCAGGGAGACTATGGCTACACCTTC	CASSLQGDYGYTF
TRBV18	TRBJ2-5	NA	NA	TGTGCCAGCTCACCAAGGGGCGGCCAAGAGACCCAGTACTTC	CASSPRGGQETQYF
TRBV5-1	TRBJ2-1	NA	NA	TGCGCCAGCAGCCCTAACGCCAATGAGCAGTTCTTC	CASSPNANEQFF
TRBV5-6	TRBJ1-5	NA	NA	TGTGCCAGCAGCCGGGGAAGGGCGACAGGTCAGCCCCAGCATTTT	CASSRGRATGQPQHF
TRBV6-5	TRBJ2-3	TRBD2	NA	TGTGCCAGCAGTTACTCGACGGGGGGGGCAGATACGCAGTATTTT	CASSYSTGGADTQYF
TRBV15	TRBJ2-5	TRBD2	once	TGTGCCACCAGCAGAGTCGGGGGGGAGACCCAGTACTTC	CATSRVGGETQYF
TRBV19	TRBJ1-1	TRBD1	NA	TGTGCCAGTACTTACCGGCAACAGGGGAGGGAAACTGAAGCTTTCTTT	CASTYRQQGRETEAFF
TRBV9	TRBJ1-4	NA	NA	TGTGCCAGCAGCCCCGGGACGAGGGAAAAACTGTTTTTT	CASSPGTREKLFF
TRBV5-4	TRBJ1-4	NA	NA	TGTGCCAGCAGCTTGGATGCGGGGGGGTATGAAAAACTGTTTTTT	CASSLDAGGYEKLFF